The rows below give T cell receptor beta chains drawn from one sample of a study of T cell repertoires in cytomegalovirus infection. TCRdb ran MiXCR on the reads and lists one entry per CDR3 protein. The sample lists about 530,000 distinct CDR3 sequences, around 27% seen once, with roughly 13% in the top ten. The sequencing sample was made of PBMCs. The receptors shown here come from a human donor in good health (CMV status not recorded). Some clones in this sample may be carry-over from other donors' samples. CDR3s include the opening cysteine and the closing phenylalanine or tryptophan. Each record gives: V gene, J gene, clone size, D gene, CDR3 protein, CDR3 DNA. A D gene is named only where the DNA matches it firmly. A row's size may be missing; if present it is once, few, many or a size class.

>TRBV7-2|TRBJ1-5|many|TRBD1
CASSPGQGGLGQPQHF
TGTGCCAGCAGCCCCGGACAGGGGGGTCTGGGTCAGCCCCAGCATTTT
>TRBV7-8|TRBJ1-1|-|-
CASSPQVRTEAFF
TGTGCCAGCAGCCCCCAGGTGAGGACTGAAGCTTTCTTT
>TRBV19|TRBJ1-5|few|-
CASSPHTGGGYSNQPQHF
TGTGCCAGTAGTCCTCACACAGGAGGGGGTTATAGCAATCAGCCCCAGCATTTT
>TRBV20-1|TRBJ1-2|-|TRBD1
CSAPGQGTSGYTF
TGCAGTGCCCCAGGACAGGGGACCTCTGGCTACACCTTC
>TRBV20-1|TRBJ2-2|few|-
CSASSPTNTGELFF
TGCAGTGCGAGTAGTCCTACGAACACCGGGGAGCTGTTTTTT
>TRBV20-1|TRBJ2-1|few|-
CSAREPLKNEQFF
TGCAGTGCTAGAGAACCCCTCAAGAATGAGCAGTTCTTC
>TRBV29-1|TRBJ2-5|few|-
CSVASKETQYF
TGCAGCGTTGCGTCCAAAGAGACCCAGTACTTC
>TRBV27|TRBJ2-1|-|TRBD2
CASRTSGTYEQFF
TGTGCCAGCAGGACTAGCGGGACGTATGAGCAGTTCTTC
>TRBV27|TRBJ1-2|-|-
CASSLSLRYGGESYTF
TGTGCCAGCAGTTTATCCCTTCGGTATGGGGGTGAGAGCTACACCTTC
>TRBV6-5|TRBJ2-3|-|-
CASMPPPGEADTQYF
TGTGCCAGCATGCCTCCTCCGGGAGAGGCAGATACGCAGTATTTT
>TRBV7-8|TRBJ1-1|many|-
CASSSKDSVEAFF
TGTGCCAGCAGCTCCAAAGACAGCGTTGAAGCTTTCTTT
>TRBV6-1|TRBJ2-5|few|TRBD2
CASSATSGSPETQYF
TGTGCCAGCAGTGCGACTAGCGGGAGCCCGGAGACCCAGTACTTC
>TRBV12-3/TRBV12-4|TRBJ2-1|-|TRBD2
CASSPTSGKAWEQFF
TGTGCCAGCAGCCCTACTAGCGGGAAGGCCTGGGAGCAGTTCTTC
>TRBV9|TRBJ1-5|few|-
CASSISPAGQPQHF
TGTGCCAGCAGCATAAGCCCAGCAGGGCAGCCCCAGCATTTT
>TRBV30|TRBJ1-5|few|-
CAWSKGPFQPQHF
TGTGCCTGGAGTAAAGGGCCGTTTCAGCCCCAGCATTTT
>TRBV5-6|TRBJ2-4|-|-
CASSPLFRGARENIQYF
TGTGCCAGCAGCCCCCTTTTTAGGGGCGCCAGGGAAAACATTCAGTACTTC
>TRBV12-3/TRBV12-4|TRBJ2-1|few|-
CASTDSRVGGEQFF
TGTGCCAGCACCGATAGTCGGGTCGGCGGTGAGCAGTTCTTC